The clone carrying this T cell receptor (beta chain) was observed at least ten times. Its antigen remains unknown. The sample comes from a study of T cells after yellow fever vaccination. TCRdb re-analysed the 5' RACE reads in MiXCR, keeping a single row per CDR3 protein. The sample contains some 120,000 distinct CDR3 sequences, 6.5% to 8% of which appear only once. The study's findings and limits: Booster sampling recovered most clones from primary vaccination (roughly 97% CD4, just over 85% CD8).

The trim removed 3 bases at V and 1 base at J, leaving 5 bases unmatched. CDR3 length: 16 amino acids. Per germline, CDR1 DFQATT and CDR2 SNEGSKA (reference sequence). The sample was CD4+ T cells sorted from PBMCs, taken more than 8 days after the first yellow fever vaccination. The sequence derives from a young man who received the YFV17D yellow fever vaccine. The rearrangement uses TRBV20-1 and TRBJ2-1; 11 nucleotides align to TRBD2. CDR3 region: CSASRSGGASYNEQFF. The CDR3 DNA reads TGCAGTGCTAGTCGTAGCGGGGGGGCGTCCTACAATGAGCAGTTCTTC.